The sequence of this T cell receptor beta chain was determined in a study of CXCR3-negative and CXCR3-positive naive CD8 T cells. Germline loops: CDR1 SEHNR, CDR2 FQNEAQ (reference sequence). There are 13 residues in the CDR3. On this clonotype itself: No antigen is known for it.

Carrying UMI labels, the TRB cDNA libraries were prepared through 5' RACE. TCRdb reprocessed the 5' RACE reads; each CDR3 protein has one entry and no DNA is given. The listing contains roughly 6,000 distinct CDR3 sequences. Findings and caveats of the study: CXCR3-negative and CXCR3-positive naive cells shared comparable TRBV-TRBJ usage, but memory cells did not. Similarly elevated diversity marked both naive subsets, with memory CD8+ cells showing far lower diversity. For CXCR3-positive naive cells, TRB CDR3s were more hydrophobic than those of CXCR3-negative naive cells.

The sequencing sample was made of naive CXCR3+ CD8+ T cells from blood. Subset here: CD45RO-CCR7+CD27+CD95- naive CD8+ T cells expressing CXCR3 (TNR3+). The TCR was taken from a human donor in good health. Some clones in this sample may be carry-over from other donors' samples. The chain has TRBV7-9 and TRBJ1-1. The CDR3: CASSFHGNTEAFF.